This T cell receptor beta chain is drawn from a study of T cell repertoires in cytomegalovirus infection. Looking at the study overall: Indications came from public TCR beta signatures; they pointed to CMV infection and to a matching HLA type. Findings and limits, study-wide: Clonotype analysis showed dominance of the ex vivo response by HLA-C-restricted CMV-specific TCR beta clonotypes. Cumulated frequencies of public TCR beta families served to identify carriers of CMV plus the relevant HLA.

This CDR3 comprises 11 residues. Deletions cut 3 bases from V and 9 bases from J, with 8 bases between. Per germline, CDR1 ENHRY and CDR2 SYGVKD. Only a few counts were recorded for this clonotype. Its antigen is undetermined. TCRdb processed the reads anew with MiXCR; each CDR3 protein has one entry. The table records over 250,000 distinct CDR3 sequences, more than 20% of them present only once. The rearrangement joins TRBV10-3 to TRBJ1-1; D is possibly TRBD1 (6 bases). Specimen: PBMCs. This TCR derives from a human donor in good health (CMV status not recorded). Some clones in this sample may be carry-over from other donors' samples. The CDR3 DNA reads as TGTGCCATCAGTGATGGGGACAAAGCTTTCTTT. This gives the protein CAISDGDKAFF.